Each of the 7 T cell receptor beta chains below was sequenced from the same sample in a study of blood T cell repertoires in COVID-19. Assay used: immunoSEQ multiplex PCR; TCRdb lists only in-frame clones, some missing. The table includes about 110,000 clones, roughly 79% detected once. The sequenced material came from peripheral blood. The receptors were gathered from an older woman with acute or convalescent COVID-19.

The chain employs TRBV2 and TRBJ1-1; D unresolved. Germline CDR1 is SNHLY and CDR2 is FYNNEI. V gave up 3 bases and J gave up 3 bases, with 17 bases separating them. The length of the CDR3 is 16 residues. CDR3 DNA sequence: TGTGCCAGCAGTGATCCCCGGAGGGCGGAGGACACTGAAGCTTTCTTT. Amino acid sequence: CASSDPRRAEDTEAFF.

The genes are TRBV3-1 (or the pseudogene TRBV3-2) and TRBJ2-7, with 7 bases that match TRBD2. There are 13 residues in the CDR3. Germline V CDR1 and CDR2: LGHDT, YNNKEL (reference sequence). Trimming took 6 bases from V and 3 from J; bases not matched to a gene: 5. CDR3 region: CASRHPSGYEQYF. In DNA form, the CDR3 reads TGTGCCAGCAGGCATCCTAGCGGCTACGAGCAGTACTTC.

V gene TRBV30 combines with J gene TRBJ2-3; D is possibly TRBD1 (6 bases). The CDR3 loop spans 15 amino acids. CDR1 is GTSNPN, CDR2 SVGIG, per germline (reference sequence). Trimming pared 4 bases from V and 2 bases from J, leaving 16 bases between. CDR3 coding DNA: TGTGCCTGGATAAGGGGGAGAACCCCCACAGATACGCAGTATTTT. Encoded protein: CAWIRGRTPTDTQYF.

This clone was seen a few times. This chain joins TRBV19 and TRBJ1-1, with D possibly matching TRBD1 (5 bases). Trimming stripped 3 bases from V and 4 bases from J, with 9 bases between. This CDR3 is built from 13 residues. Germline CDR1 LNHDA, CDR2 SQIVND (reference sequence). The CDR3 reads CASSIGGGTEAFF. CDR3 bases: TGTGCCAGTAGTATCGGGGGAGGCACTGAAGCTTTCTTT. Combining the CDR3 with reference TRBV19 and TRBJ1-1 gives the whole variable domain DGGITQSPKYLFRKEGQNVTLSCEQNLNHDAMYWYRQDPGQGLRLIYYSQIVNDFQKGDIAEGYSVSREKKESFPLTVTSAQKNPTAFYLCASSIGGGTEAFFGQGTRLTVV.

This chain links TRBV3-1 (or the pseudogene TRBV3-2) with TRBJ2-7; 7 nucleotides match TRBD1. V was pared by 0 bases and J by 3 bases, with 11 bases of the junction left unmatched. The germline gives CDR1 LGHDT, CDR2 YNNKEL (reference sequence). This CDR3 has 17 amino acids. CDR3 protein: CASSQEVWGQLSYEQYF. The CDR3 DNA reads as TGTGCCAGCAGCCAAGAAGTTTGGGGACAGCTAAGCTACGAGCAGTACTTC.

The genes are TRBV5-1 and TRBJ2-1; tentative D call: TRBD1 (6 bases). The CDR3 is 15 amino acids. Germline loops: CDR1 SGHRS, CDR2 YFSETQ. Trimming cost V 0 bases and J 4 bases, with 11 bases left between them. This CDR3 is CASSLGPRGYNEQFF. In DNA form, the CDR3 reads TGCGCCAGCAGCTTGGGCCCTAGGGGGTACAATGAGCAGTTCTTC. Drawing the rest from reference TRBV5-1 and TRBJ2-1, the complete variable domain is KAGVTQTPRYLIKTRGQQVTLSCSPISGHRSVSWYQQTPGQGLQFLFEYFSETQRNKGNFPGRFSGRQFSNSRSEMNVSTLELGDSALYLCASSLGPRGYNEQFFGPGTRLTVL.

CDR3 DNA: TGTGCCAGCAGTGTCCAAAGGGGGACTAGCGGGGGTAAACAGTTCTTC. This gives the protein CASSVQRGTSGGKQFF. This chain uses TRBV6-1 with TRBJ2-1; 14 bases line up with TRBD2. CDR1 is MNHNS, CDR2 SASEGT, per germline. V was clipped by 4 bases and J by 13 bases; unmatched bases: 12. There are 16 residues in the CDR3.